The entry below gives a single T cell receptor (beta chain) sequence along with its context. Antigen: not known. The data are from a study of cytomegalovirus exposure and HLA in healthy donors. Study-wide findings and caveats: When a later analysis compared HLA-associated TCR beta chains with equally common others, the HLA-associated chains turned out to be more clonally expanded and to have lower generation probabilities. The study found most TCR sequences rare, yet found some public TCRs in many donors. When presence/absence was analysed, sequencing depth was taken to be roughly uniform across donors. Common viral pathogens seemed to be connected with several of the most significant clusters, according to a later analysis.

Primers for the PCR totalled 60 Vbeta and 13 Jbeta. TCRdb's table, derived via immunoSEQ multiplex PCR, lists solely in-frame clones and lacks some. The data hold 70,000 to 95,000 clones, with approximately 80% observed a single time. What was sequenced was PBMCs. This TCR came from a man aged 45 to 65 in good health and CMV-seronegative.

The CDR3 DNA reads as TGCGCCAGCAGCCAAGATCGGTCAGGGCGAGATGGCTACACCTTC. The encoded protein is CASSQDRSGRDGYTF. The gene calls are TRBV4-1 and TRBJ1-2; perhaps TRBD1 as D (5 bases). The germline gives CDR1 MGHRA, CDR2 YSYEKL. V was clipped by 0 bases and J by 6 bases, with 14 bases between them. The length of the CDR3 is 15 residues.